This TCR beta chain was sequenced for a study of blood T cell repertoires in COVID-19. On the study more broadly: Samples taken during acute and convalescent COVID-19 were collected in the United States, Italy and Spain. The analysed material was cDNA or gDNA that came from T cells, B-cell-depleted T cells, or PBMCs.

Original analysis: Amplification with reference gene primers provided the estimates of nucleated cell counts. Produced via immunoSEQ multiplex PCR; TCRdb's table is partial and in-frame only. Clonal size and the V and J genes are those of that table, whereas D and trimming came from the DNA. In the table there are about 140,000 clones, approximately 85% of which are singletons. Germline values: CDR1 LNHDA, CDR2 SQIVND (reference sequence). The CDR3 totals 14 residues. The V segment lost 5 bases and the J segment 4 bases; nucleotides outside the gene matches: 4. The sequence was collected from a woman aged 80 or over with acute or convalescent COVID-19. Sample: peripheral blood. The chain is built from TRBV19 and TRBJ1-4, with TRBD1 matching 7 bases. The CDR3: CASSRDRNNEKLFF. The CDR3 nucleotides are TGTGCCAGTAGTCGGGACAGAAATAATGAAAAACTGTTTTTT.